This is a list of T cell receptor beta chains from one sample in a study of siplizumab effects on memory and regulatory T cells. Their antigens are not known. Clones were read by immunoSEQ multiplex PCR, and TCRdb kept only the in-frame ones, dropping some. The sample consists of fewer than 5,500 clones, about 48% of them appearing once. The specimen sequenced was CFSE-low (dividing) CD4+ T cells sorted from an allogeneic mixed lymphocyte reaction. The receptors were gathered from a human donor in good health; the cells came from an allogeneic mixed lymphocyte reaction. Some clones in this sample may be carry-over from other donors' samples. CDR3s include the opening cysteine and the closing phenylalanine or tryptophan. The D gene is left open where the match is weak. Expanded clones get a size class; other rows say once, few or many, or leave the size out.

clone_size	v_call	cdr3_length	j_call	d_call	cdr3_nt	cdr3_aa
-	TRBV9	15	TRBJ2-2	TRBD2	TGTGCCAGCAGCCCCCCGGGACTAGTCACCGGGGAGCTGTTTTTT	CASSPPGLVTGELFF
few	TRBV9	19	TRBJ2-1	TRBD2	TGTGCCAGCAGCGCCTCCGGGACTAGCGGGAGGAGCTCCTACAATGAGCAGTTCTTC	CASSASGTSGRSSYNEQFF
-	TRBV29-1	14	TRBJ1-1	TRBD1	TGCAGCGTTTTAAGACAGGGGCGGGTCACTGAAGCTTTCTTT	CSVLRQGRVTEAFF
-	TRBV7-9	14	TRBJ1-1	-	TGTGCCAGCAGCTCCGCCCCCTTGAACACTGAAGCTTTCTTT	CASSSAPLNTEAFF
-	TRBV7-6	16	TRBJ2-5	-	TGTGCCAGCACTCCGAACCGTGGGGGATCAGGGGAGACCCAGTACTTC	CASTPNRGGSGETQYF
few	TRBV5-6	16	TRBJ2-7	-	TGTGCCAGCAGCTTGGTAGGCAGCGTCTACTCCTACGAGCAGTACTTC	CASSLVGSVYSYEQYF
few	TRBV7-2	14	TRBJ1-3	-	TGTGCCAGCAGCCTAGGTATCTCTGGAAACACCATATATTTT	CASSLGISGNTIYF
-	TRBV29-1	15	TRBJ1-2	TRBD1	TGCAGCGTTGAGGGCAGGGGGCGGCGTGACTATGGCTACACCTTC	CSVEGRGRRDYGYTF
-	TRBV20-1	11	TRBJ1-2	-	TGCAGTGCTAGAGTTGTTGGGGGCTACACCTTC	CSARVVGGYTF
-	TRBV29-1	14	TRBJ1-1	-	TGCAGCGTTGAAGCGCGGGGTTTCGACACTGAAGCTTTCTTT	CSVEARGFDTEAFF
-	TRBV6-5	13	TRBJ1-1	-	TGTGCCAGCAGTGAAGCTTCGGGCTTTCCGGCTTTCTTT	CASSEASGFPAFF
-	TRBV6-1	15	TRBJ1-3	-	TGTGCCAGCAGGACCTCTTGGAGTCCTGGAAACACCATATATTTT	CASRTSWSPGNTIYF
-	TRBV5-1	14	TRBJ2-1	TRBD2	TGCGCCAGCAGCTTGGCGCTAGCGGGTAATGAGCAGTTCTTC	CASSLALAGNEQFF
few	TRBV6-1	14	TRBJ2-1	-	TGTGCCAGCAGTGGACAGCAAATATACAATGAGCAGTTCTTC	CASSGQQIYNEQFF
-	TRBV12-5	16	TRBJ2-1	-	TGTGCTAGTGGTTTGGTAGTCTACTCGGGGTACAATGAGCAGTTCTTC	CASGLVVYSGYNEQFF
-	TRBV5-5	13	TRBJ1-2	TRBD1	TGTGCCAGCAGCTTGCAGGGGGACTATGGCTACACCTTC	CASSLQGDYGYTF
-	TRBV18	17	TRBJ2-7	TRBD2	TGTGCCAGCTCACTGATTACTAGCGGGTTCCGCTCCTACGAGCAGTACTTC	CASSLITSGFRSYEQYF
few	TRBV6-1	13	TRBJ2-3	-	TGTGCCAGCAGCAGGGCGGGCACAGATACGCAGTATTTT	CASSRAGTDTQYF
-	TRBV2	14	TRBJ2-5	-	TGTGCCAGCAGTCAGGTCAGGGTCCAAGAGACCCAGTACTTC	CASSQVRVQETQYF
-	TRBV2	14	TRBJ1-1	TRBD1	TGTGCCAGCAGGGGACAGGGATTGAACACTGAAGCTTTCTTT	CASRGQGLNTEAFF
-	TRBV5-6	13	TRBJ2-7	-	TGTGCCAGCAGTTTGACAGTGAATTACGAGCAGTACTTC	CASSLTVNYEQYF
-	TRBV4-1	14	TRBJ1-5	-	TGCGCCAGCAGCCAAGGCCTTCCCAATCAGCCCCAGCATTTT	CASSQGLPNQPQHF
-	TRBV14	15	TRBJ1-2	-	TGTGCCAGCAGCCCGAGGGAGATGATTAACTATGGCTACACCTTC	CASSPREMINYGYTF
once	TRBV10-3	14	TRBJ2-1	-	TGTGCCATCAGTGATGTACTAGCTGTACGTGAGCAGTTCTTC	CAISDVLAVREQFF
-	TRBV18	16	TRBJ2-1	-	TGTGCCAGCTCGCCTCGGACTTTGAGCTCCTACAATGAGCAGTTCTTC	CASSPRTLSSYNEQFF
-	TRBV5-1	15	TRBJ2-1	TRBD2	TGCGCCAGCAGCTTATTAGCGGGAGGGCCTGGTGAGCAGTTCTTC	CASSLLAGGPGEQFF
few	TRBV25-1	13	TRBJ2-7	-	TGTGCCAGCAGCCGAGCAGGGATCTACGAGCAGTACTTC	CASSRAGIYEQYF
-	TRBV7-2	13	TRBJ1-3	-	TGTGCCAGCAGCATGGACGGCGGAAACACCATATATTTT	CASSMDGGNTIYF
few	TRBV5-1	13	TRBJ1-3	-	TGCGCCAGCAGCTTGGAGCCTCTAAACACCATATATTTT	CASSLEPLNTIYF
-	TRBV4-1	13	TRBJ1-2	-	TGCGCCAGCAGCCAAGATCCAGGTAGAGGCTACACCTTC	CASSQDPGRGYTF
few	TRBV7-9	14	TRBJ1-1	-	TGTGCCAGCAGCTTAGTAGGGGCGGCCACTGAAGCTTTCTTT	CASSLVGAATEAFF
-	TRBV7-9	14	TRBJ2-7	-	TGTGCCAGCAGCTTCCCGTTACGCGGGACCGAGCAGTACTTC	CASSFPLRGTEQYF
few	TRBV7-9	12	TRBJ1-5	-	TGTGCCAGCAGCTTAAACAATCAGCCCCAGCATTTT	CASSLNNQPQHF
-	TRBV5-1	14	TRBJ2-1	TRBD2	TGCGCCAGCATGGGGACTAGCGGCTACAATGAGCAGTTCTTC	CASMGTSGYNEQFF
few	TRBV19	15	TRBJ1-3	-	TGTGCCAGTAGTAAATACAGGGCCCCGAGAAACACCATATATTTT	CASSKYRAPRNTIYF
-	TRBV15	15	TRBJ2-5	-	TGTGCCACCACGCCGAGGAGGGGGGCCGGGGAGACCCAGTACTTC	CATTPRRGAGETQYF
-	TRBV18	15	TRBJ1-6	-	TGTGCCAGCTCCCCGTATCGGGTTACAAATTCACCCCTCCACTTT	CASSPYRVTNSPLHF
medium-sized	TRBV5-1	14	TRBJ2-2	TRBD2	TGCGCCAGCAGCTGGACTAGCGGCCCCGGGGAGCTGTTTTTT	CASSWTSGPGELFF
-	TRBV18	15	TRBJ2-3	-	TGTGCCAGCTCACCACTTCCGAGGAGCACAGATACGCAGTATTTT	CASSPLPRSTDTQYF
-	TRBV5-1	15	TRBJ2-7	-	TGCGCCAGCAGAATTGTCTGGGACGCAACCTACGAGCAGTACTTC	CASRIVWDATYEQYF
once	TRBV4-2	15	TRBJ2-5	-	TGTGCCAGCAGCCGACCCTTCGGGATCCAAGAGACCCAGTACTTC	CASSRPFGIQETQYF
-	TRBV12-5	12	TRBJ2-5	-	TGTGCTAGTGCGCTGGTCCGAGAGACCCAGTACTTC	CASALVRETQYF
few	TRBV19	13	TRBJ2-7	-	TGTGCCAGTAATTCGGGTCTCACCTACGAGCAGTACTTC	CASNSGLTYEQYF
-	TRBV7-3	15	TRBJ2-7	-	TGTGCCAGCAGCTTAATGGCCACAAACCTTTACGAGCAGTACTTC	CASSLMATNLYEQYF
-	TRBV6-6	11	TRBJ2-7	-	TGTGCCATCAGCAACGCCTACGAGCAGTACTTC	CAISNAYEQYF
few	TRBV29-1	13	TRBJ2-3	-	TGCAGCGTTGAACGGTGGGGCACAGATACGCAGTATTTT	CSVERWGTDTQYF
-	TRBV5-6	14	TRBJ1-5	-	TGTGCCAGCAGCTTGGATCTCCTCGGGCAGCCCCAGCATTTT	CASSLDLLGQPQHF
few	TRBV6-5	13	TRBJ1-1	-	TGTGCCAGCAGTTACGACAGGCAGGTTGAAGCTTTCTTT	CASSYDRQVEAFF
-	TRBV4-1	19	TRBJ2-6	TRBD1	TGCGCCAGCAGCCCGGGACAGGGGCTCCCCCGGACTGGGGCCAACGTCCTGACTTTC	CASSPGQGLPRTGANVLTF
-	TRBV6-5	15	TRBJ1-3	-	TGTGCCAGCAGAACTCCGGGTGTAAGGGGAAACACCATATATTTT	CASRTPGVRGNTIYF
-	TRBV11-3	14	TRBJ2-2	-	TGTGCCAGCAGCTTGCTAGTGTCTGTCGGGGAGCTGTTTTTT	CASSLLVSVGELFF
few	TRBV2	13	TRBJ1-1	TRBD1	TGTGCGGGGCAGGGGGCCCGGAACACTGAAGCTTTCTTT	CAGQGARNTEAFF
few	TRBV7-8	13	TRBJ1-1	-	TGTGCCAGCAGCCTCATTTCAAGCGAGGGGGCTTTCTTT	CASSLISSEGAFF
medium-sized	TRBV9	17	TRBJ1-2	-	TGTGCCAGCAGCCCCAGCGATTGGGGTGGGGCATACTATGGCTACACCTTC	CASSPSDWGGAYYGYTF
few	TRBV6-1	16	TRBJ2-7	-	TGTGCCAGCAGTGAAACCGAATTGGCAGGAACCTACGAGCAGTACTTC	CASSETELAGTYEQYF
-	TRBV19	13	TRBJ1-5	-	TGTGCCAGTAGTTTCCAGGGGAATCAGCCCCAGCATTTT	CASSFQGNQPQHF
-	TRBV19	15	TRBJ1-5	-	TGTGCCAGTAGTTGGGGGGCGGTATCCAGCCAGCCCCAGCATTTT	CASSWGAVSSQPQHF
-	TRBV10-3	14	TRBJ2-5	TRBD1	TGTGCCATCTCGCAGGACAGGGACGGAGTGACCCAGTACTTC	CAISQDRDGVTQYF
medium-sized	TRBV27	15	TRBJ2-7	TRBD1	TGTGCCAGCAGGTCCCGGGACAGGGGGAACTACGAGCAGTACTTC	CASRSRDRGNYEQYF
-	TRBV4-1	16	TRBJ2-5	TRBD2	TGCGCCAGCAGCCGCCAAGTCCGGGACTACGGGGAGACCCAGTACTTC	CASSRQVRDYGETQYF